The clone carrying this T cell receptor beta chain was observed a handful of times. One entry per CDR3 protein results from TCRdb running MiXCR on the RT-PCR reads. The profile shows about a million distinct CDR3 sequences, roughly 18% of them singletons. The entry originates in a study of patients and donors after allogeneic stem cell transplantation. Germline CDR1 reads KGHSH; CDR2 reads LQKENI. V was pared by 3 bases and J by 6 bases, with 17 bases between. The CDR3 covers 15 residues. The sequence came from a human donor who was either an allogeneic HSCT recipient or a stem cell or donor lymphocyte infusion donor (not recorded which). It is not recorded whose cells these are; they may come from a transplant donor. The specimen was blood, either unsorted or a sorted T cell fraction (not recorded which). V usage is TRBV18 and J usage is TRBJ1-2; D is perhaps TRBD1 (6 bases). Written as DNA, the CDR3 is TGTGCCAGCTCACCCTATAAGGGGGGGCTCGATGGCTACACCTTC. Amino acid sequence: CASSPYKGGLDGYTF.